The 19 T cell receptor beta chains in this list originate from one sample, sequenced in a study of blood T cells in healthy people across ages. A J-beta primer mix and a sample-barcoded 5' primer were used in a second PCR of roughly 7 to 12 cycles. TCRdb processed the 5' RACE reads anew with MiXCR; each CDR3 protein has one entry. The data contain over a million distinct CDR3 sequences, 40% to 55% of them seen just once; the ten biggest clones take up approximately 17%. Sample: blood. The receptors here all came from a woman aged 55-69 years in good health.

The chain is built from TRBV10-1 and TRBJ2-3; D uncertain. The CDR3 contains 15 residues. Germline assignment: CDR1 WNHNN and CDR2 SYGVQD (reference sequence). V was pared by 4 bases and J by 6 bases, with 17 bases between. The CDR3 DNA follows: TGCGCCAGCAGTGCCGCAGGCGTCGGGTTGGATACGCAGTATTTT. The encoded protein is CASSAAGVGLDTQYF.

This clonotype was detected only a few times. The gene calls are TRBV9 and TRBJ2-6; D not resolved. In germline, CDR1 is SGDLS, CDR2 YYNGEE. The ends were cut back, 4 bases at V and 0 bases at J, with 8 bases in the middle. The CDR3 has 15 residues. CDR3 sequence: CASSPSLSGANVLTF. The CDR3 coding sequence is TGTGCCAGCAGCCCATCCCTCTCTGGGGCCAACGTCCTGACTTTC.

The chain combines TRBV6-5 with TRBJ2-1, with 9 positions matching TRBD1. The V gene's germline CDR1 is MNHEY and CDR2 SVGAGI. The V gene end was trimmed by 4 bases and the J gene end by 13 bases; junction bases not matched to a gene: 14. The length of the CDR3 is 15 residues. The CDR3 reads CASSSTGGDQETQFF. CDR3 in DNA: TGTGCCAGCAGTTCGACAGGGGGAGATCAAGAGACCCAGTTCTTC.

CDR3 residues: CASSLDFVGTGRETQYF. The CDR3, as DNA: TGTGCCAGCAGCTTGGACTTTGTCGGGACAGGGAGAGAGACCCAGTACTTC. This chain links TRBV5-5 with TRBJ2-5; 9 nucleotides agree with TRBD1. Trimming cost V 0 bases and J 4 bases; bases outside gene matches: 10. CDR3 length: 17 residues. The germline CDR1 and CDR2 sequences are SGHKS and YYEKEE (reference sequence). Filled out from reference TRBV5-5 and TRBJ2-5, the complete variable domain reads DAGVTQSPTHLIKTRGQQVTLRCSPISGHKSVSWYQQVLGQGPQFIFQYYEKEERGRGNFPDRFSARQFPNYSSELNVNALLLGDSALYLCASSLDFVGTGRETQYFGPGTRLLVL.

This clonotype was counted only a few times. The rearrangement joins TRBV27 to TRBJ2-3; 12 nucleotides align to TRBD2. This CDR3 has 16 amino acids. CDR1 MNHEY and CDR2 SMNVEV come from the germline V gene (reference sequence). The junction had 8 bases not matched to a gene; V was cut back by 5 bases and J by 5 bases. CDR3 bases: TGTGCCAGCAGTCCTCGGACTAGCGGGATGGGAGATACGCAGTATTTT. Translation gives CASSPRTSGMGDTQYF.

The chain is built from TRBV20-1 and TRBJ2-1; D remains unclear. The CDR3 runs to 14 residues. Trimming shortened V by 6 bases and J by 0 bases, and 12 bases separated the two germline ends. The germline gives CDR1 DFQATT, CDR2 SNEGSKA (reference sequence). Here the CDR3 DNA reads TGCAGTGCCGCGGCACTAAGCTCCTACAATGAGCAGTTCTTC. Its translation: CSAAALSSYNEQFF.

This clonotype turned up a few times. The CDR3 DNA sequence: TGTGCCAGCAGCAGAGCGCCCCTGGGTGCAGATACGCAGTATTTT. This sequence encodes CASSRAPLGADTQYF. This sequence joins TRBV9 and TRBJ2-3; D is ambiguous. V gave up 4 bases and J gave up 4 bases, with 16 bases separating them. From germline, CDR1 is SGDLS and CDR2 YYNGEE. This CDR3 comprises 15 residues.

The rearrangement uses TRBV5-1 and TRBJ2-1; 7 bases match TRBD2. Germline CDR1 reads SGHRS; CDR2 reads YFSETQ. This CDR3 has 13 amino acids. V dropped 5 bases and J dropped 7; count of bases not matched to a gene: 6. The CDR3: CASSRAGWNEQFF. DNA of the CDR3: TGCGCCAGCAGTCGAGCGGGATGGAATGAGCAGTTCTTC.

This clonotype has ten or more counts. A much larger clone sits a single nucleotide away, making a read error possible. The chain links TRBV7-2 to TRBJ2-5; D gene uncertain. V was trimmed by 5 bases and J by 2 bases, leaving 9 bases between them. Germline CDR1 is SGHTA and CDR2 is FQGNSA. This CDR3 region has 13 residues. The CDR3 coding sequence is TGTGCCAGCAGCGGCGCCCGACAAGAGACCCAGTACTTC. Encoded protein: CASSGARQETQYF. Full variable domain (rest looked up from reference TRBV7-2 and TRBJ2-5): GAGVSQSPSNKVTEKGKDVELRCDPISGHTALYWYRQSLGQGLEFLIYFQGNSAPDKSGLPSDRFSAERTGGSVSTLTIQRTQQEDSAVYLCASSGARQETQYFGPGTRLLVL.

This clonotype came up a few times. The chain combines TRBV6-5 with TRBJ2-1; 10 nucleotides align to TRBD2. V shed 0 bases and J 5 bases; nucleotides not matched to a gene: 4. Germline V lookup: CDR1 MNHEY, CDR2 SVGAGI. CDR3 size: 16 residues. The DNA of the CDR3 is TGTGCCAGCAGTTACTCCGCTAGCGGGAGCCACAATGAGCAGTTCTTC. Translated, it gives CASSYSASGSHNEQFF.

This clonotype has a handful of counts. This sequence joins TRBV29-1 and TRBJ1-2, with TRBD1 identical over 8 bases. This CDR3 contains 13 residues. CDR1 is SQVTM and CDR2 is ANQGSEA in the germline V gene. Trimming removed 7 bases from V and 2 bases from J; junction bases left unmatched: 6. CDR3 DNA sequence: TGCAGCGCAGGATCAGGGGGCAACTATGGCTACACCTTC. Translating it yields CSAGSGGNYGYTF. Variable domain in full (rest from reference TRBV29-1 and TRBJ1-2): SAVISQKPSRDICQRGTSLTIQCQVDSQVTMMFWYRQQPGQSLTLIATANQGSEATYESGFVIDKFPISRPNLTFSTLTVSNMSPEDSSIYLCSAGSGGNYGYTFGSGTRLTVV.

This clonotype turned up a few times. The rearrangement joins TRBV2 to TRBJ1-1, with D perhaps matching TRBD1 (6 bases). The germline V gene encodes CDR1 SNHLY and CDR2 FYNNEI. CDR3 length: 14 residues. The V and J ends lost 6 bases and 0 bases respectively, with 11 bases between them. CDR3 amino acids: CASSQRTVNTEAFF. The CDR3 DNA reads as TGTGCCAGCAGCCAGAGGACAGTGAACACTGAAGCTTTCTTT.

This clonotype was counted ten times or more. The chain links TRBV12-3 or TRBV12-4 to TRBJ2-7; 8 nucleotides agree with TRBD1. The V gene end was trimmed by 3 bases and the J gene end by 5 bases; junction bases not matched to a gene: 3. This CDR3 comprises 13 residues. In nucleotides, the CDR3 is TGTGCCAGCAGTTTGGACAGGGCCCACGAGCAGTACTTC. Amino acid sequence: CASSLDRAHEQYF.

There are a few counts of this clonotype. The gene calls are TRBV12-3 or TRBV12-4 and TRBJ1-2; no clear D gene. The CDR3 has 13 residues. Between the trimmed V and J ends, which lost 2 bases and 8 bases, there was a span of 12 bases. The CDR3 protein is CASSLNPRRGYTF. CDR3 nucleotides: TGTGCCAGCAGTTTAAATCCCCGGCGGGGCTACACCTTC.

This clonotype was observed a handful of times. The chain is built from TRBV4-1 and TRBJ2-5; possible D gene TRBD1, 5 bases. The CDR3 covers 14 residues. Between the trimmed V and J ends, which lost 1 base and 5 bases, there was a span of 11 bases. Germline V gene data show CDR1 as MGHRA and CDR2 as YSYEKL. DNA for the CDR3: TGCGCCAGCAGCCAAGTTGAGGACACCGAGACCCAGTACTTC. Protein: CASSQVEDTETQYF.

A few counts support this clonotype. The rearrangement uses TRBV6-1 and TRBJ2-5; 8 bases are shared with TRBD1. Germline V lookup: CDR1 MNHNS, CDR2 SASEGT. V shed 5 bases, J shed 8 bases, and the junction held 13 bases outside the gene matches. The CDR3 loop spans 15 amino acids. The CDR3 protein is CASSYLDRDKRTQYF. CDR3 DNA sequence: TGTGCCAGCAGTTATCTGGACAGGGACAAGAGAACCCAGTACTTC.

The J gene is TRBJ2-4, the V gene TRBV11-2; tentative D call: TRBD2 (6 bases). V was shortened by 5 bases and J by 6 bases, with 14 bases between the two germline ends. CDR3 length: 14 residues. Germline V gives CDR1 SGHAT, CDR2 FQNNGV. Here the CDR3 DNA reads TGTGCCAGCAGCACCGGGGGTCGAAGAAACATTCAGTACTTC. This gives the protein CASSTGGRRNIQYF.

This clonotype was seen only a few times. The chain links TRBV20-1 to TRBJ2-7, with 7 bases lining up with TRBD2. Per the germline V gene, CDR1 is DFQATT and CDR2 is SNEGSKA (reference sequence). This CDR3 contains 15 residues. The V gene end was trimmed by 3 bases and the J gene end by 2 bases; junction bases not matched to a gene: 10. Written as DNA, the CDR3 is TGCAGTGCTAGCGATTCGGGCGGGAGTCCCTACGAGCAGTACTTC. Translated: CSASDSGGSPYEQYF.

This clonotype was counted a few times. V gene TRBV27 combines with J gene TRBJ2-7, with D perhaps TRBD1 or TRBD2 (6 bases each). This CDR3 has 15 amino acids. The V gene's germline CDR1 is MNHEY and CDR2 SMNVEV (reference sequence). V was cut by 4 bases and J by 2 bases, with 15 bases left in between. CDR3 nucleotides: TGTGCCAGCAGTTCGGGGGCGCGGATAACCTACGAGCAGTACTTC. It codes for CASSSGARITYEQYF.